These 24 T cell receptor beta chains were all obtained from the same sample, sequenced in a study of long-term antiretroviral therapy in people with HIV. At the survey level, the v3.0 immunoSEQ assay was run. Some clones are missing from TCRdb's copy, which holds only in-frame ones; the method was immunoSEQ multiplex PCR. The sample contains approximately 25,000 clones, 79% of which appear only once. This sample comprised unsorted PBMCs, obtained 1.2 years after starting antiretroviral therapy. These receptors all come from a woman aged 40 to 50 with HIV.

This clone was observed a handful of times. The chain couples TRBV4-2 to TRBJ2-3; no definite D call. CDR3 length equals 12 residues. The V gene's germline CDR1 is LGHNA and CDR2 YNFKEQ. V lost 1 base and J 4 bases, leaving 3 bases between the germline ends. For the CDR3, the DNA is TGTGCCAGCAGCCAAGGTCCAGATACGCAGTATTTT. Residues: CASSQGPDTQYF.

The chain carries TRBV7-9 and TRBJ2-1; D may correspond to TRBD1 or TRBD2 (6 bases each). Trimming stripped 1 base from V and 2 bases from J, with 12 bases between. In germline, CDR1 is SEHNR, CDR2 FQNEAQ (reference sequence). This CDR3 has 16 residues. CDR3 in amino acids: CASSLVGGLPYNEQFF. CDR3 nucleotide sequence: TGTGCCAGCAGCTTAGTAGGGGGGCTCCCCTACAATGAGCAGTTCTTC. The entire variable domain, with the rest obtained from reference TRBV7-9 and TRBJ2-1, is as follows: DTGVSQNPRHKITKRGQNVTFRCDPISEHNRLYWYRQTLGQGPEFLTYFQNEAQLEKSRLLSDRFSAERPKGSFSTLEIQRTEQGDSAMYLCASSLVGGLPYNEQFFGPGTRLTVL.

The chain uses TRBV6-6 and TRBJ1-1; D ambiguous. Looked up from germline, CDR1 is MNHNY and CDR2 is SVGAGI (reference sequence). The CDR3 sequence is 15 residues long. The ends were cut back, 2 bases at V and 0 bases at J, with 10 bases in the middle. The DNA for the CDR3 is TGTGCCAGCAGTTACACCGAAGTAGTGAACACTGAAGCTTTCTTT. This sequence encodes CASSYTEVVNTEAFF.

V usage is TRBV27 and J usage is TRBJ2-7; no reliable D call. Looked up from germline, CDR1 is MNHEY and CDR2 is SMNVEV (reference sequence). This CDR3 has 15 amino acids. The ends were cut back, 3 bases at V and 3 bases at J, with 15 bases in the middle. The CDR3 region is CASSFQAGGGYEQYF. CDR3 DNA: TGTGCCAGCAGTTTCCAGGCAGGTGGTGGCTACGAGCAGTACTTC.

The rearrangement uses TRBV11-2 and TRBJ2-3; D is possibly TRBD2 (5 bases). The CDR3 sequence is 16 residues long. The V gene's germline CDR1 is SGHAT and CDR2 FQNNGV. Trimming pared 2 bases from V and 4 bases from J, leaving 16 bases between. CDR3 residues: CASSLFPPGSADTQYF. In DNA form, the CDR3 reads TGTGCCAGCAGCTTATTCCCCCCAGGTAGCGCAGATACGCAGTATTTT. Complete variable domain (other parts from reference TRBV11-2 and TRBJ2-3): EAGVAQSPRYKIIEKRQSVAFWCNPISGHATLYWYQQILGQGPKLLIQFQNNGVVDDSQLPKDRFSAERLKGVDSTLKIQPAKLEDSAVYLCASSLFPPGSADTQYFGPGTRLTVL.

This chain links TRBV7-6 with TRBJ1-4, with TRBD1 as a possible D gene (5 bases). V dropped 7 bases and J dropped 7 bases, with 13 bases sitting between them. This CDR3 is built from 13 residues. Germline assignment: CDR1 SGHVS and CDR2 FNYEAQ. DNA for the CDR3: TGTGCCAGCAAGGCCCAGGGTGGTGAAAAACTGTTTTTT. Translation gives CASKAQGGEKLFF. Variable domain in full (rest from reference TRBV7-6 and TRBJ1-4): GAGVSQSPRYKVTKRGQDVALRCDPISGHVSLYWYRQALGQGPEFLTYFNYEAQQDKSGLPNDRFSAERPEGSISTLTIQRTEQRDSAMYRCASKAQGGEKLFFGSGTQLSVL.

J is TRBJ2-5 and V is TRBV11-2; no reliable D call. V lost 4 bases and J lost 2, with 11 bases in between. Germline V gene sequence: CDR1 SGHAT, CDR2 FQNNGV. The CDR3 contains 14 residues. The CDR3 protein is CASSYLLLQETQYF. The CDR3 DNA reads TGTGCCAGCAGCTATCTTTTATTACAAGAGACCCAGTACTTC.

This clone came up a few times. V and J are TRBV9 and TRBJ1-2, with D possibly being TRBD1 (5 bases). The germline V and J ends were trimmed by 0 bases and 7 bases, with 13 bases remaining between them. The CDR3 spans 14 residues. Germline-derived CDR1 and CDR2 are SGDLS and YYNGEE. CDR3 region: CASSVAQGGGGYTF. In nucleotides, the CDR3 is TGTGCCAGCAGCGTAGCTCAGGGCGGTGGTGGCTACACCTTC.

The V and J genes are TRBV28 and TRBJ1-2; 8 bases line up with TRBD1. With 5 bases clipped from V and 4 bases from J, the junction kept 3 bases outside the gene matches. CDR1 is MDHEN, CDR2 SYDVKM, per germline. This CDR3 comprises 13 residues. The CDR3 protein is CASSDRGGYGYTF. The CDR3 DNA sequence: TGTGCCAGCAGTGACAGGGGTGGCTATGGCTACACCTTC.

V is TRBV6-5 and J is TRBJ1-1, with D possibly being TRBD1 (6 bases). Germline-derived CDR1 and CDR2 are MNHEY and SVGAGI. The CDR3 runs 13 residues. V dropped 5 bases and J dropped 3 bases, with 10 bases sitting between them. CDR3 amino acids: CASSPGHHTEAFF. In DNA, the CDR3 is TGTGCCAGCAGTCCGGGACATCACACTGAAGCTTTCTTT.

The CDR3 nucleotides read TGCAGCGTTGAAGGGCGCAATGAGCAGTTCTTC. This gives the protein CSVEGRNEQFF. The chain combines TRBV29-1 with TRBJ2-1; D not resolved. This CDR3 spans 11 amino acids. V shed 1 base and J shed 6 bases, with 4 bases lying between them. CDR1 and CDR2 from the germline V gene are SQVTM and ANQGSEA.

This clone was seen a few times. The V gene is TRBV27, the J gene TRBJ2-7, with TRBD2 identical over 16 bases. This CDR3 is 17 amino acids long. The germline CDR1 and CDR2 sequences are MNHEY and SMNVEV (reference sequence). V dropped 5 bases and J dropped 2; count of bases not matched to a gene: 6. The CDR3 DNA is TGTGCCAGCAGTCGGCCGGGACTAGCGGGAGGGCCCTACGAGCAGTACTTC. Amino acids: CASSRPGLAGGPYEQYF.

The chain has TRBV7-9 and TRBJ1-2; 10 nucleotides agree with TRBD1. J gave up 4 bases and V 5 bases, and 4 bases lay outside the gene matches. The CDR3 contains 14 residues. The germline gives CDR1 SEHNR, CDR2 FQNEAQ (reference sequence). CDR3 protein: CASSRDRGRYGYTF. The CDR3 DNA is TGTGCCAGCAGCCGGGACAGGGGCCGCTATGGCTACACCTTC. The variable domain in full, completed from reference TRBV7-9 and TRBJ1-2, reads DTGVSQNPRHKITKRGQNVTFRCDPISEHNRLYWYRQTLGQGPEFLTYFQNEAQLEKSRLLSDRFSAERPKGSFSTLEIQRTEQGDSAMYLCASSRDRGRYGYTFGSGTRLTVV.

The chain recombines TRBV30 with TRBJ1-1; unclear D gene. V shed 5 bases and J shed 0 bases, with 16 bases lying between them. Germline-derived CDR1 and CDR2 are GTSNPN and SVGIG (reference sequence). The CDR3 totals 15 residues. CDR3 loop: CAWSGGQTLNTEAFF. CDR3 DNA: TGTGCCTGGTCGGGCGGCCAAACGCTGAACACTGAAGCTTTCTTT.

In its sample, this clone was seen a few times. This rearrangement joins TRBV7-2 to TRBJ2-5; D call uncertain. The CDR3 is 13 amino acids. In germline, CDR1 is SGHTA, CDR2 FQGNSA. With 5 bases removed from V and 3 bases from J, the gap between germline ends came to 10 bases. The CDR3 reads CASSLYPEETQYF. In DNA, the CDR3 is TGTGCCAGCAGCCTCTACCCAGAAGAGACCCAGTACTTC.

This CDR3 is CASSRQGALNYGYTF. The CDR3 nucleotides are TGTGCCAGCAGCCGGCAGGGGGCCCTTAACTATGGCTACACCTTC. The V gene is TRBV25-1, the J gene TRBJ1-2; TRBD1 matches 8 bases. CDR1 and CDR2 from the germline V gene are MGHDK and SYGVNS. The CDR3 loop spans 15 amino acids. Trimming took 6 bases from V and 1 from J; bases not matched to a gene: 7.

This chain connects TRBV2 to TRBJ1-4; D is unresolved. CDR1 SNHLY and CDR2 FYNNEI come from the germline V gene. The CDR3 runs to 13 residues. V shed 3 bases and J shed 8 bases, with 10 bases lying between them. The CDR3 protein is CASSDPRREKLFF. In nucleotides, the CDR3 is TGTGCCAGCAGTGACCCTCGGCGGGAAAAACTGTTTTTT. The full variable domain, completed using reference TRBV2 and TRBJ1-4, is EPEVTQTPSHQVTQMGQEVILRCVPISNHLYFYWYRQILGQKVEFLVSFYNNEISEKSEIFDDQFSVERPDGSNFTLKIRSTKLEDSAMYFCASSDPRREKLFFGSGTQLSVL.

V gene TRBV5-4 combines with J gene TRBJ1-4; no firm D call. V shed 1 base and J shed 0 bases, with 10 bases lying between them. The CDR3 is 16 residues long. Germline CDR1 SGHNT, CDR2 YYREEE (reference sequence). CDR3 nucleotides: TGTGCCAGCAGCTTGTTGGAGGGAACAACTAATGAAAAACTGTTTTTT. Amino acids: CASSLLEGTTNEKLFF.

This clone appeared a few times. This sequence joins TRBV5-6 and TRBJ1-1; D may be TRBD1 (5 bases). The CDR3 totals 12 residues. Trimming shortened V by 1 base and J by 8 bases, and 9 bases separated the two germline ends. Germline assignment: CDR1 SGHDT and CDR2 YYEEEE. CDR3 loop: CASSLIGTEAFF. Written as DNA, the CDR3 is TGTGCCAGCAGCTTGATTGGGACGGAAGCTTTCTTT. The full variable domain, with the rest looked up from reference TRBV5-6 and TRBJ1-1, is DAGVTQSPTHLIKTRGQQVTLRCSPKSGHDTVSWYQQALGQGPQFIFQYYEEEERQRGNFPDRFSGHQFPNYSSELNVNALLLGDSALYLCASSLIGTEAFFGQGTRLTVV.

The V gene is TRBV5-8, the J gene TRBJ1-2, with D possibly being TRBD1 (5 bases). The germline V gene has CDR1 SGHTS and CDR2 YDEGEE. The germline V and J ends were trimmed by 3 bases and 6 bases, with 21 bases remaining between them. The CDR3 is made up of 16 amino acids. CDR3 residues: CASSSSGGRSPDGYTF. CDR3 bases: TGTGCCAGCAGCTCATCTGGGGGTCGGTCGCCGGATGGCTACACCTTC.

The chain carries TRBV2 and TRBJ2-1; no definite D call. Per the germline V gene, CDR1 is SNHLY and CDR2 is FYNNEI. CDR3 size: 13 residues. Between the trimmed V and J ends, which lost 7 bases and 1 base, there was a span of 8 bases. In nucleotides, the CDR3 is TGTGCCAGCAAGTGGGGATCCTACAATGAGCAGTTCTTC. Encoded protein: CASKWGSYNEQFF.

The chain employs TRBV7-8 and TRBJ1-1; D possibly corresponds to TRBD1 (5 bases). This CDR3 contains 13 residues. Trimming stripped 3 bases from V and 0 bases from J, with 5 bases between. Germline CDR1 SGHVS, CDR2 FQNEAQ. The CDR3 reads CASSLTVNTEAFF. CDR3 nucleotides: TGTGCCAGCAGCTTGACAGTGAACACTGAAGCTTTCTTT.

V is TRBV29-1 and J is TRBJ2-7, with D possibly TRBD1 on 5 matching bases. Germline values: CDR1 SQVTM, CDR2 ANQGSEA. The CDR3 spans 12 residues. V shed 6 bases and J shed 3 bases, with 12 bases lying between them. This CDR3 is CSVRLGVYEQYF. The DNA of the CDR3 is TGCAGCGTAAGGCTAGGGGTCTACGAGCAGTACTTC.

The chain is built from TRBV6-5 and TRBJ2-3; D gene uncertain. The V and J ends lost 3 bases and 1 base respectively, with 8 bases between them. Germline V lookup: CDR1 MNHEY, CDR2 SVGAGI. The CDR3 is made up of 14 amino acids. As DNA, the CDR3 is TGTGCCAGCAGTTATTTGGCGGGCACAGATACGCAGTATTTT. Its protein is CASSYLAGTDTQYF.